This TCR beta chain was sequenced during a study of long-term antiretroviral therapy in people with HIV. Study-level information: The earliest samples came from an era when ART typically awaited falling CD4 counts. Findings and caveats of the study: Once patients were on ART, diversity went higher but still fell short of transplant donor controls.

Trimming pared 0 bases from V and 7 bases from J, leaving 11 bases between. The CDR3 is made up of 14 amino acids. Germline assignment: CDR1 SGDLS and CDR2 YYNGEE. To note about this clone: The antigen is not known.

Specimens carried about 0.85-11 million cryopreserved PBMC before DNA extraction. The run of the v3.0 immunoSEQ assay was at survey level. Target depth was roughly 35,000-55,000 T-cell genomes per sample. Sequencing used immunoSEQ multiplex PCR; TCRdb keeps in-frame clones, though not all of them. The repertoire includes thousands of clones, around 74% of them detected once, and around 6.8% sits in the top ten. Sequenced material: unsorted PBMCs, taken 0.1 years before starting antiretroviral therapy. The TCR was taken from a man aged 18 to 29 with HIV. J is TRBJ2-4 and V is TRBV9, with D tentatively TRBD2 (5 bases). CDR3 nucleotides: TGTGCCAGCAGCGTAGCGTACAGAGGGAACATTCAGTACTTC. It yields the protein CASSVAYRGNIQYF.